This T cell receptor beta chain was found in a study of T cell responses to AZD1222 COVID-19 vaccine. Trimming removed 5 bases at V and 7 bases at J, with 12 bases between. Germline CDR1 and CDR2: SEHNR and FQNEAQ (reference sequence). The CDR3 covers 14 residues. Clones were read by immunoSEQ multiplex PCR, and TCRdb kept only the in-frame ones, dropping some. Altogether nearly 90,000 clones are present, 70% to 90% being singletons, with the ten largest covering about 6.1%. The receptor was derived from an adult who received the AZD1222 COVID-19 vaccine. The input for sequencing was peripheral blood, taken 28 days after the second AZD1222 dose. V usage is TRBV7-9 and J usage is TRBJ1-6; D perhaps matches TRBD1 (5 bases). CDR3 sequence reads: CASSLTWGNSPLHF. The CDR3 nucleotides read TGTGCCAGCAGCCTGACGTGGGGGAATTCACCCCTCCACTTT.